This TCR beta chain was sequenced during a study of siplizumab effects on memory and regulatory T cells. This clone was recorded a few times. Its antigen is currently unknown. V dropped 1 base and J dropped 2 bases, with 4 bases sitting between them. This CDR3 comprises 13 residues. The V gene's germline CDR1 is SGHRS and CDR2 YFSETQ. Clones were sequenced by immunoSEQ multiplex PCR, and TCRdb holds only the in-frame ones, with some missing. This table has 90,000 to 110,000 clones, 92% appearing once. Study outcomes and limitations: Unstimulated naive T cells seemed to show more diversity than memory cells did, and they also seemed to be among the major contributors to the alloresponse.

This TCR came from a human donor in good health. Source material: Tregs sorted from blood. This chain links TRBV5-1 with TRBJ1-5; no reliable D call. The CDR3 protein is CASSLTGNQPQHF. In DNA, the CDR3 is TGCGCCAGCAGCTTGACGGGCAATCAGCCCCAGCATTTT.